This T cell receptor beta chain was sequenced during a study of T cell repertoires in cytomegalovirus infection. Looking at the study overall: Through public TCR beta signatures, both CMV infection and matching HLA type were indicated. Study-level points and caveats: CMV carriers having the relevant HLA were flagged by cumulative public TCR beta family frequency. CMV-specific TCR beta clonotypes restricted by HLA-C were the ones dominating the ex vivo response.

TCRdb ran MiXCR on the reads and lists one entry per CDR3 protein. The sample yields roughly 190,000 distinct CDR3 sequences, roughly 9.8% seen once. Notes on this clonotype: Its antigen remains unidentified.

V dropped 2 bases and J dropped 8; count of bases not matched to a gene: 21. The germline gives CDR1 SGHVS, CDR2 FNYEAQ. This CDR3 spans 19 amino acids. The chain links TRBV7-6 to TRBJ2-1; 7 bases are a match to TRBD2. The material sequenced was PBMCs. The clonotype originates from a human donor in good health (CMV status not recorded). Some clones in this sample may be carry-over from other donors' samples. The CDR3 region has the DNA TGTGCCAGCAGCTTACCCGGCAGGTCTAGCGGACTCCCTGGGGATGAGCAGTTCTTC. Translating it yields CASSLPGRSSGLPGDEQFF.